These 15 T cell receptor beta chains originate from one sample sequenced in a study of blood T cell repertoires in COVID-19. The data were produced by immunoSEQ multiplex PCR, yet TCRdb's version contains in-frame clones alone and is incomplete. The top ten clones hold 5.1% of a sample with about 220,000 clones, 80% to 90% of them seen once. Sequencing used peripheral blood. The source of these receptors is a woman aged 55-75 years who had recovered from COVID-19.

The CDR3 DNA reads as TGTGCCAGTATTACAGGGGTGAACACCGGGGAGCTGTTTTTT. Its translation: CASITGVNTGELFF. The chain has TRBV2 and TRBJ2-2, with 7 bases aligning to TRBD1. Germline V gene data show CDR1 as SNHLY and CDR2 as FYNNEI. This CDR3 has 14 residues. Trimming took 9 bases from V and 1 from J; bases not matched to a gene: 5.

This rearrangement joins TRBV4-1 to TRBJ2-1; D is uncertain. Per the germline V gene, CDR1 is MGHRA and CDR2 is YSYEKL. The V and J ends lost 5 bases and 10 bases respectively, with 12 bases between them. The CDR3 loop spans 12 amino acids. CDR3 in DNA: TGCGCCAGCAGCTCCCTCGGTCGGGAGCAGTTCTTC. The encoded protein is CASSSLGREQFF.

The chain links TRBV19 to TRBJ1-5; D remains unclear. CDR1 and CDR2 from the germline V gene are LNHDA and SQIVND (reference sequence). Trimming pared 7 bases from V and 0 bases from J, leaving 7 bases between. The CDR3 is made up of 13 amino acids. For the CDR3, the DNA is TGTGCCAGTAATCAGAATAGCAATCAGCCCCAGCATTTT. Its protein is CASNQNSNQPQHF.

This clone was counted once. This chain's CDR3 is CASSLELAGLNTDTQYF. The CDR3 nucleotides are TGCGCCAGCAGCTTAGAGCTAGCGGGGCTAAACACAGATACGCAGTATTTT. The genes are TRBV5-1 and TRBJ2-3; 9 nucleotides align to TRBD2. In germline, CDR1 is SGHRS, CDR2 YFSETQ. V shed 2 bases, J shed 2 bases, and the junction held 9 bases outside the gene matches. The CDR3 contains 17 residues.

The chain joins TRBV5-4 to TRBJ1-5; D is unclear. Germline assignment: CDR1 SGHNT and CDR2 YYREEE (reference sequence). V gave up 0 bases and J gave up 7 bases, with 5 bases separating them. This CDR3 contains 12 residues. The CDR3 sequence: CASSLDQQPQHF. CDR3 nucleotides: TGTGCCAGCAGCTTGGATCAGCAGCCCCAGCATTTT.

J is TRBJ2-5 and V is TRBV7-2, with D perhaps matching TRBD2 (7 bases). There are 15 residues in the CDR3. The V end lost 5 bases, the J end lost 5 bases, and 18 bases lay between the germline ends. The germline gives CDR1 SGHTA, CDR2 FQGNSA. The CDR3 coding sequence is TGTGCCAGCAGCGATAGAAGGGGGGGAGCGGAGACCCAGTACTTC. Translating gives CASSDRRGGAETQYF.

The chain carries TRBV25-1 and TRBJ1-5; D is unresolved. The CDR3 covers 13 residues. CDR1 is MGHDK, CDR2 SYGVNS, per germline. V was pared by 4 bases and J by 3 bases, with 7 bases between. The CDR3 protein is CASSGGDNQPQHF. Written as DNA, the CDR3 is TGTGCCAGCAGTGGCGGGGACAATCAGCCCCAGCATTTT.

V gene TRBV5-1 combines with J gene TRBJ2-7; TRBD2 matches 9 bases. From germline, CDR1 is SGHRS and CDR2 YFSETQ. This CDR3 comprises 14 residues. The ends lost 5 bases at V and 6 bases at J; junction bases unmatched: 9. The CDR3 loop is CASSKIAGAPEQYF. The CDR3 coding sequence is TGCGCCAGCAGTAAAATAGCGGGGGCCCCCGAGCAGTACTTC.

The chain has TRBV30 and TRBJ1-2; the D gene is possibly TRBD1 (6 bases). This CDR3 has 19 residues. V lost 0 bases and J lost 2, with 25 bases in between. CDR1 and CDR2 from the germline V gene are GTSNPN and SVGIG (reference sequence). CDR3 sequence: CAWSVLRPWANRENYGYTF. The DNA for the CDR3 is TGTGCCTGGAGTGTACTCAGGCCCTGGGCCAACAGGGAAAACTATGGCTACACCTTC.

The chain couples TRBV3-1 (or the pseudogene TRBV3-2) to TRBJ2-5, with 8 bases identical to TRBD2. CDR1 and CDR2 (germline): LGHDT, YNNKEL (reference sequence). V gave up 3 bases and J gave up 2 bases; unmatched junction bases: 5. The CDR3 extends over 15 amino acids. The CDR3 region is CASSQIGTSQETQYF. The CDR3 DNA is TGTGCCAGCAGCCAGATTGGGACTAGTCAAGAGACCCAGTACTTC.

The chain uses TRBV7-8 and TRBJ2-4; tentative D call: TRBD1 (5 bases). V gave up 1 base and J gave up 1 base, with 17 bases separating them. CDR1 and CDR2 from the germline V gene are SGHVS and FQNEAQ. The CDR3 extends over 18 amino acids. The CDR3 DNA follows: TGTGCCAGCAGCTTAGTCACAATCACAGGCTCGGCCAAAAACATTCAGTACTTC. Protein: CASSLVTITGSAKNIQYF.

The chain is built from TRBV9 and TRBJ1-1, with D possibly matching TRBD1 (5 bases). CDR1 SGDLS and CDR2 YYNGEE come from the germline V gene. The V and J ends lost 3 bases and 2 bases respectively, with 11 bases between them. The CDR3 sequence is 14 residues long. In DNA, the CDR3 is TGTGCCAGCAGCGCATCGACAGATAACACTGAAGCTTTCTTT. As protein: CASSASTDNTEAFF.

The genes are TRBV6-1 and TRBJ2-5; 13 bases fit TRBD2. Germline-derived CDR1 and CDR2 are MNHNS and SASEGT. The CDR3 contains 15 residues. V lost 3 bases to trimming and J lost 4 bases; unmatched junction nucleotides: 2. DNA of the CDR3: TGTGCCAGCAGTGATGGGACTAGCGGGATAGAGACCCAGTACTTC. It specifies CASSDGTSGIETQYF.

V and J are TRBV27 and TRBJ2-2, with TRBD2 as a possible D gene (5 bases). The V gene's germline CDR1 is MNHEY and CDR2 SMNVEV (reference sequence). V lost 3 bases and J 7 bases, leaving 9 bases between the germline ends. CDR3 length: 13 residues. The CDR3 spells CASSLRVGGELFF. CDR3 bases: TGTGCCAGCAGTTTGAGGGTCGGCGGGGAGCTGTTTTTT.

CDR3 nucleotide sequence: TGTGCCAGCAGCCGCAGGGGGTTAACAGATACGCAGTATTTT. Amino acid sequence: CASSRRGLTDTQYF. V usage is TRBV3-1 (or the pseudogene TRBV3-2) and J usage is TRBJ2-3; 7 nucleotides line up with TRBD1. This CDR3 region has 14 residues. With V trimmed by 4 bases and J by 3 bases, 4 bases remained unmatched. The V gene's germline CDR1 is LGHDT and CDR2 YNNKEL (reference sequence).